One and the same sample provided the 30 T cell receptor beta chains below, sequenced in a study of shared clonotypes between healthy human individuals. In the naive CD8 group, cells lacked CD45RO and were positively selected for CCR7, so terminally differentiated effector memory CD45RA+ cells were left out. Profiled with immunoSEQ multiplex PCR; TCRdb holds only in-frame clones, not every one. The sample consists of hundreds of thousands of clones, approximately 95% of them appearing once. The sequenced sample consisted of naive CD8+ T cells sorted from blood. The source of these receptors is a woman aged 30 to 39 in good health.

The rearrangement links TRBV6-5 to TRBJ2-1; D possibly uses TRBD1 or TRBD2 (6 bases each). This CDR3 has 14 amino acids. V lost 2 bases and J 7 bases, leaving 12 bases between the germline ends. The germline V gene has CDR1 MNHEY and CDR2 SVGAGI. The CDR3 coding sequence is TGTGCCAGCAGTTACGCCGGGGGCGAAAATGAGCAGTTCTTC. Residues: CASSYAGGENEQFF.

The V and J genes are TRBV28 and TRBJ2-7, with 11 bases lining up with TRBD2. With 2 bases clipped from V and 3 bases from J, the junction kept 6 bases outside the gene matches. The CDR3 has 16 residues. Germline V gene sequence: CDR1 MDHEN, CDR2 SYDVKM. CDR3: CASSLGLAGEYYEQYF. CDR3 in DNA: TGTGCCAGCAGTTTAGGACTAGCGGGTGAATACTACGAGCAGTACTTC.

Concerning this clone itself: This specimen includes other DNA sequences encoding the same CDR3. The rearrangement links TRBV27 to TRBJ1-2; 11 nucleotides match TRBD1. The CDR3 has 12 amino acids. Germline CDR1 is MNHEY and CDR2 is SMNVEV (reference sequence). After removal of 8 bases from V and 6 bases from J, the junction contained 2 bases not matched to a gene. The chain's CDR3 is CASRTGGNGYTF. In DNA form, the CDR3 reads TGTGCCAGCCGGACAGGGGGCAATGGCTACACCTTC.

The J gene is TRBJ2-5, the V gene TRBV2; 10 bases match TRBD1. Germline V lookup: CDR1 SNHLY, CDR2 FYNNEI. The CDR3 extends over 15 amino acids. V shed 3 bases and J 5 bases; nucleotides not matched to a gene: 6. The CDR3 nucleotides read TGTGCCAGCAGTGATCCGACAGGGGGCGGTGAGACCCAGTACTTC. Translation gives CASSDPTGGGETQYF.

The chain carries TRBV19 and TRBJ1-2, with D possibly being TRBD1 (5 bases). CDR1 is LNHDA and CDR2 is SQIVND in the germline V gene (reference sequence). CDR3 length: 13 amino acids. Between the trimmed V and J ends, which lost 4 bases and 6 bases, there was a span of 12 bases. The CDR3 DNA reads as TGTGCCAGTAGTAAGGGGACGGCTAATGGCTACACCTTC. It specifies CASSKGTANGYTF. Variable domain in full (rest from reference TRBV19 and TRBJ1-2): DGGITQSPKYLFRKEGQNVTLSCEQNLNHDAMYWYRQDPGQGLRLIYYSQIVNDFQKGDIAEGYSVSREKKESFPLTVTSAQKNPTAFYLCASSKGTANGYTFGSGTRLTVV.

This clone appeared once. V gene TRBV2 combines with J gene TRBJ2-7; 7 bases line up with TRBD2. This CDR3 spans 16 amino acids. The V segment lost 3 bases and the J segment 4 bases; nucleotides outside the gene matches: 12. In germline, CDR1 is SNHLY, CDR2 FYNNEI. CDR3 residues: CASSEGGVLSIYEQYF. Here the CDR3 DNA reads TGTGCCAGCAGTGAGGGGGGGGTCCTTTCTATATACGAGCAGTACTTC.

The rearrangement joins TRBV27 to TRBJ2-2, with 9 bases aligning to TRBD1. The V gene's germline CDR1 is MNHEY and CDR2 SMNVEV (reference sequence). CDR3 length: 15 residues. V was clipped by 6 bases and J by 5 bases; unmatched bases: 7. The CDR3 reads CASSQDRGWTGELFF. Written as DNA, the CDR3 is TGTGCCAGCAGCCAGGACAGGGGCTGGACCGGGGAGCTGTTTTTT.

V and J are TRBV4-1 and TRBJ2-5; TRBD2 matches 7 bases. The CDR3 runs to 15 residues. J lost 5 bases, V lost 0 bases, and 6 bases had no gene match. Germline CDR1 reads MGHRA; CDR2 reads YSYEKL. This chain's CDR3 is CASSQEPGLVETQYF. The CDR3 DNA follows: TGCGCCAGCAGCCAAGAGCCCGGACTAGTGGAGACCCAGTACTTC.

The chain is built from TRBV28 and TRBJ2-2; D might be TRBD1 (6 bases). Germline values: CDR1 MDHEN, CDR2 SYDVKM. This CDR3 has 14 residues. V lost 3 bases to trimming and J lost 7 bases, with 12 bases between them. CDR3 nucleotides: TGTGCCAGCAGTTTGACAGGAGCGGACGGGGAGCTGTTTTTT. It is translated as CASSLTGADGELFF.

The CDR3 is CASSLGTTGTAYNEQFF. The CDR3, as DNA: TGCGCCAGCAGCTTGGGCACCACCGGGACCGCCTACAATGAGCAGTTCTTC. The chain links TRBV5-1 to TRBJ2-1, with D tentatively TRBD1 or TRBD2 (5 bases each). Trimming stripped 0 bases from V and 2 bases from J, with 15 bases between. Germline V lookup: CDR1 SGHRS, CDR2 YFSETQ. CDR3 length equals 17 residues.

The chain joins TRBV28 to TRBJ1-5, with 7 bases aligning to TRBD1. The CDR3 is made up of 14 amino acids. From germline, CDR1 is MDHEN and CDR2 SYDVKM. Trimming at V came to 3 bases and at J to 12 bases, leaving 11 bases not matched to a gene. CDR3 in DNA: TGTGCCAGCAGTTTCCGGGACAGAGACCGGCACCAGCATTTT. Amino acid sequence: CASSFRDRDRHQHF.

The chain is built from TRBV13 and TRBJ2-1; 9 positions agree with TRBD2. V was clipped by 4 bases and J by 8 bases; unmatched bases: 3. CDR3 length: 13 residues. Germline loops: CDR1 PRHDT, CDR2 FYEKMQ (reference sequence). Here the CDR3 DNA reads TGTGCCAGCAGCTGGGGACTAGCCGATGAGCAGTTCTTC. It codes for CASSWGLADEQFF.

This chain links TRBV5-5 with TRBJ1-1; D gene uncertain. The CDR3 is 14 amino acids. The germline CDR1 and CDR2 sequences are SGHKS and YYEKEE (reference sequence). Trimming cost V 0 bases and J 4 bases, with 10 bases left between them. As DNA, the CDR3 is TGTGCCAGCAGCTTGGTGGGGATGGGCACTGAAGCTTTCTTT. Amino acid sequence: CASSLVGMGTEAFF.

The J gene is TRBJ2-7, the V gene TRBV27; D is uncertain. V lost 8 bases and J 7 bases, leaving 18 bases between the germline ends. This CDR3 region has 13 residues. Germline V CDR1 and CDR2: MNHEY, SMNVEV (reference sequence). CDR3 DNA: TGTGCCAGCCAGGTGTGGGAAATGGGTGAGCAGTACTTC. Encoded protein: CASQVWEMGEQYF.

The chain joins TRBV5-4 to TRBJ2-1; tentatively, D is TRBD1 or TRBD2 (5 bases each). Germline CDR1 reads SGHNT; CDR2 reads YYREEE (reference sequence). The CDR3 runs 14 residues. Trimming pared 4 bases from V and 8 bases from J, leaving 16 bases between. The CDR3 reads CASSPGDGVDEQFF. Written as DNA, the CDR3 is TGTGCCAGCAGCCCCGGGGACGGGGTCGATGAGCAGTTCTTC.

This chain connects TRBV29-1 to TRBJ2-7; D unclear. The germline V gene encodes CDR1 SQVTM and CDR2 ANQGSEA. The V end lost 1 base, the J end lost 0 bases, and 10 bases lay between the germline ends. This CDR3 is 14 amino acids long. The CDR3 here is CSVEGQATSYEQYF. The CDR3 coding sequence is TGCAGCGTTGAAGGGCAGGCGACCTCCTACGAGCAGTACTTC.

The chain couples TRBV15 to TRBJ2-5; D possibly corresponds to TRBD1 (6 bases). Trimming stripped 0 bases from V and 3 bases from J, with 17 bases between. The CDR3 is made up of 17 amino acids. The germline gives CDR1 LNHNV, CDR2 YYDKDF (reference sequence). The CDR3 DNA follows: TGTGCCACCAGCAGAGATAGCGTTGGGACACTTGAAGAGACCCAGTACTTC. Protein: CATSRDSVGTLEETQYF.

The chain has TRBV10-1 and TRBJ2-1; TRBD2 aligns across 7 bases. The V gene end was trimmed by 6 bases and the J gene end by 0 bases; junction bases not matched to a gene: 8. The CDR3 covers 16 residues. CDR1 and CDR2 from the germline V gene are WNHNN and SYGVQD (reference sequence). The CDR3 coding sequence is TGCGCCAGCAGCCCGTTAGCGGGCGTCTCCTACAATGAGCAGTTCTTC. The encoded protein is CASSPLAGVSYNEQFF.

The chain combines TRBV6-6 with TRBJ2-7, with 8 bases aligning to TRBD1. Looked up from germline, CDR1 is MNHNY and CDR2 is SVGAGI (reference sequence). Trimming at V came to 6 bases and at J to 1 base, leaving 5 bases not matched to a gene. This CDR3 comprises 14 residues. The CDR3 DNA reads as TGTGCCAGCAGCCTACGGGACAGGTCCTACGAGCAGTACTTC. The encoded protein is CASSLRDRSYEQYF.

The CDR3 protein is CASQSSGRNEQFF. CDR3 DNA sequence: TGTGCCAGCCAGTCTAGCGGAAGGAATGAGCAGTTCTTC. The V and J genes are TRBV28 and TRBJ2-1; 7 bases align to TRBD2. Germline loops: CDR1 MDHEN, CDR2 SYDVKM. V shed 8 bases and J 7 bases; nucleotides not matched to a gene: 8. The CDR3 contains 13 residues.

J is TRBJ2-3 and V is TRBV9; possible D gene TRBD2, 6 bases. Germline V gene sequence: CDR1 SGDLS, CDR2 YYNGEE. CDR3 length: 12 residues. The ends were cut back, 0 bases at V and 11 bases at J, with 10 bases in the middle. CDR3 amino acids: CASSVDGGMQYF. CDR3 sequence (DNA): TGTGCCAGCAGCGTAGATGGCGGGATGCAGTATTTT.

This rearrangement joins TRBV7-9 to TRBJ2-1; D unresolved. CDR1 and CDR2 (germline): SEHNR, FQNEAQ (reference sequence). The CDR3 has 14 residues. The V end was cut by 0 bases, the J end by 7 bases, with 10 bases between. CDR3 bases: TGTGCCAGCAGCTTAGCCGAAGTTGGGAATGAGCAGTTCTTC. It is translated as CASSLAEVGNEQFF.

This chain connects TRBV6-5 to TRBJ1-5, with 7 bases that match TRBD1. Looked up from germline, CDR1 is MNHEY and CDR2 is SVGAGI. The V gene end was trimmed by 5 bases and the J gene end by 7 bases; junction bases not matched to a gene: 8. This CDR3 spans 14 amino acids. The CDR3 sequence is CASSTYRGRQPQHF. The CDR3 bases are TGTGCCAGCAGTACTTACAGGGGCAGACAGCCCCAGCATTTT.

In its sample, this clone was seen once. The chain combines TRBV5-6 with TRBJ2-3; no firm D call. Germline CDR1 is SGHDT and CDR2 is YYEEEE. This CDR3 is 14 amino acids long. Between the trimmed V and J ends, which lost 1 base and 4 bases, there was a span of 10 bases. CDR3 residues: CASSLSYSADTQYF. The CDR3, as DNA: TGTGCCAGCAGCTTGTCCTATTCGGCAGATACGCAGTATTTT.

The V gene is TRBV28, the J gene TRBJ2-7, with D perhaps matching TRBD1 or TRBD2 (5 bases each). With 4 bases removed from V and 5 bases from J, the gap between germline ends came to 18 bases. In germline, CDR1 is MDHEN, CDR2 SYDVKM. The CDR3 extends over 15 amino acids. The CDR3: CASSYPTAAENEQYF. The CDR3 DNA is TGTGCCAGCAGTTACCCGACAGCGGCCGAAAACGAGCAGTACTTC.

The chain combines TRBV28 with TRBJ1-5; 8 nucleotides line up with TRBD1. Germline CDR1 and CDR2: MDHEN and SYDVKM. The length of the CDR3 is 17 residues. The junction had 17 bases not matched to a gene; V was cut back by 6 bases and J by 7 bases. CDR3 coding DNA: TGTGCCAGCAGCCTGGGGACAGGACTTTTGGTAGGGCAGCCCCAGCATTTT. The encoded protein is CASSLGTGLLVGQPQHF. The full variable domain, in which reference TRBV28 and TRBJ1-5 provide the parts outside the CDR3, is DVKVTQSSRYLVKRTGEKVFLECVQDMDHENMFWYRQDPGLGLRLIYFSYDVKMKEKGDIPEGYSVSREKKERFSLILESASTNQTSMYLCASSLGTGLLVGQPQHFGDGTRLSIL.

The chain combines TRBV5-4 with TRBJ2-3, with D possibly TRBD2 on 6 matching bases. V lost 3 bases and J 4 bases, leaving 12 bases between the germline ends. The CDR3 runs to 14 residues. Germline assignment: CDR1 SGHNT and CDR2 YYREEE (reference sequence). CDR3 bases: TGTGCCAGCAGCTGGGTTGGCGGGGCAGATACGCAGTATTTT. Its translation is CASSWVGGADTQYF.

The rearrangement joins TRBV11-2 to TRBJ2-5; D gene unclear. TRBJ2-7 explains the end of the DNA better; the J call may be wrong. This CDR3 region has 11 residues. The germline V gene encodes CDR1 SGHAT and CDR2 FQNNGV. The CDR3 sequence is CASSLQGEQYF. CDR3 coding DNA: TGTGCCAGCAGCTTACAAGGCGAGCAGTACTTC.

The CDR3 nucleotides read TGCAGCGTTGAGGGGACTCACTACGAGCAGTACTTC. As protein: CSVEGTHYEQYF. The chain carries TRBV29-1 and TRBJ2-7; maybe TRBD2 (6 bases). The V end lost 3 bases, the J end lost 3 bases, and 9 bases lay between the germline ends. CDR1 and CDR2 (germline): SQVTM, ANQGSEA. This CDR3 spans 12 amino acids.

V gene TRBV2 combines with J gene TRBJ2-7; the D gene could be TRBD1 or TRBD2 (6 bases each). Trimming took 6 bases from V and 4 from J, leaving 22 bases between them. CDR1 SNHLY and CDR2 FYNNEI come from the germline V gene. This CDR3 spans 16 amino acids. CDR3 nucleotide sequence: TGTGCCAGCAGCATTGGGGGCCCCCTAGCGAGGTACGAGCAGTACTTC. It translates to CASSIGGPLARYEQYF.